This TCR beta chain was obtained from a study of cytomegalovirus exposure and HLA in healthy donors. Study background: Earlier results showed roughly 120 million unique TCR beta sequences derived from roughly 190 million T cells.

The CDR3 sequence is 14 residues long. Per the germline V gene, CDR1 is MNHNS and CDR2 is SASEGT. Vbeta (60) and Jbeta (13) primers were used in the PCR. Clones were read by immunoSEQ multiplex PCR, and TCRdb kept only the in-frame ones, dropping some. The sample holds some 170,000 clones, around 90% seen once. This clone has just one count. Sequenced: PBMCs. This clonotype was obtained from a woman under 40 in good health and CMV-seronegative. This chain connects TRBV6-1 to TRBJ2-5; TRBD1 matches 9 bases. The J call is doubtful: the DNA matches TRBJ2-7 better. The CDR3 loop reads CASSVGQGLGEQYF. Here the CDR3 DNA reads TGTGCCAGCAGTGTGGGACAGGGTTTGGGCGAGCAGTACTTC.